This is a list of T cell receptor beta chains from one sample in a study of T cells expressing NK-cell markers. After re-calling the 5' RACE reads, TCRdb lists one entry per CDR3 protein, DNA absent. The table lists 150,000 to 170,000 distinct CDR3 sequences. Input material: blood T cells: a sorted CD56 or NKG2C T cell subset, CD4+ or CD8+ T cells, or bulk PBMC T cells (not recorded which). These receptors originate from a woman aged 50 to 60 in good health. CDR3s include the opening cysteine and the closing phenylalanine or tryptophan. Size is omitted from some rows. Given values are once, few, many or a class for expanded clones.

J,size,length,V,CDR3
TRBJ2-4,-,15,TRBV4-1,CASSLIMTDKNIQYF
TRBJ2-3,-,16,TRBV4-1,CASSPGEGETTDTQYF
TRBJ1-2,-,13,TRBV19,CASSHRGLYGYTF
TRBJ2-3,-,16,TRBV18,CASSPALAGEADTQYF
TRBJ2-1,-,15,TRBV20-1,CSASGWGNEYNEQFF
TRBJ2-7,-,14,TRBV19,CASSPGLVANEQYF
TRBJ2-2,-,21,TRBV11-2,CASSLIPDSSGRLANTGELFF
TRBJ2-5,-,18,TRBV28,CASSLTLSFGVTGETQYF
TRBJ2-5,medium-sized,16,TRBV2,CASRPGLAGVGETQYF
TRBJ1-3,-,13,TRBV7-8,CASSEWGGNTIYF
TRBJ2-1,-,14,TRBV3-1,CASSRGSVGNEQFF
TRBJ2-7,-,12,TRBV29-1,CSVFASSHEQYF
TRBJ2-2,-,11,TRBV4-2,CASTGAGELFF
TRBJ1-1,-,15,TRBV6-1,CASLPGDSLTAEAFF
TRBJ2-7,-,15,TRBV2,CASKGSSAGGETQYF
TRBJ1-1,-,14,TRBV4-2,CASSPQAGGAEAFF
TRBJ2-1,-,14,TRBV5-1,CASSFSGRADEQFF
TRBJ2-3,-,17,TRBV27,CASSFLGTLQGGDTQYF
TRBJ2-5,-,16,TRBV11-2,CASSSPDRGGWETQYF
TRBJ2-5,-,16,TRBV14,CASSQGLAARGETQYF
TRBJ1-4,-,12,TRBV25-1,CASSPGNEKLFF
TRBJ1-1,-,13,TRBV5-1,CASSLDWNTEAFF
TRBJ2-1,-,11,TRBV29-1,CSVVSVNEQFF
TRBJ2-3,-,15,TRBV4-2,CASSQTGSSTDTQYF
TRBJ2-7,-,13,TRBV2,CARSQPDSYEQYF
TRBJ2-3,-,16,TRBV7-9,CASSLLAGGPSDTQYF
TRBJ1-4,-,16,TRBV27,CASSLYERGENEKLFF
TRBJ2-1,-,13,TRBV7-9,CASSHTSGDEQFF
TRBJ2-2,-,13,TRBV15,CATSGLDTGELFF
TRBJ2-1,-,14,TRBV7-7,CASSFSDNYNEQFF
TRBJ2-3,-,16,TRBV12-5,CASGPGHQGGADTQYF
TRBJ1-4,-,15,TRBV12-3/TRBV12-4,CASAHIRGEDEKLFF
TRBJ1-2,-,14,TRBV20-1,CSARDIRSEYGYTF
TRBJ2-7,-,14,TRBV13,CASSLNRGGNEQYF
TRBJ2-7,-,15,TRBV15,CATSRGVSVGYEQYF
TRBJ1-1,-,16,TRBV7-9,CASSRVVGLWYTEAFF
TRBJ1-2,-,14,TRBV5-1,CASSPGQGLGGYTF
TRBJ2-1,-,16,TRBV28,CASSSRTSGEYNEQFF
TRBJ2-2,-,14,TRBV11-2,CASSGQGGTGELFF
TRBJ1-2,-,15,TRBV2,CASRETGSANYGYTF
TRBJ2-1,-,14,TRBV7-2,CASSFPGRGNEQFF
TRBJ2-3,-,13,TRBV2,CASSEFISDTQYF
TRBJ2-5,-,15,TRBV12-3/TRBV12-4,CASSLAVGVGETQYF
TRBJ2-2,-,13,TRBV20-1,CSARDESSGELFF
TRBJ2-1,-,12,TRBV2,CASRSSGNEQFF
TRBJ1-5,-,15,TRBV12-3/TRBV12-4,CASSYGTSGNQPQHF
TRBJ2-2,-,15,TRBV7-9,CASSLGPPGFGELFF
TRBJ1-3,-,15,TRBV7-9,CASSRDRRAGNTIYF
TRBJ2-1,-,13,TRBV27,CASSFGGGNEQFF
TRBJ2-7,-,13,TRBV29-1,CSVNSGLVDEQYF
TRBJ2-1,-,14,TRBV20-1,CSAVLAGNYNEQFF
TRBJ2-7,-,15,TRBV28,CASSLGQVSSYEQYF
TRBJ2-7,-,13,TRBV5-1,CASSADRVGEQYF
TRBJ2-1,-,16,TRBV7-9,CASTSFGDSVYNEQFF
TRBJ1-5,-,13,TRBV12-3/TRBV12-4,CASSLRTVHPQHF